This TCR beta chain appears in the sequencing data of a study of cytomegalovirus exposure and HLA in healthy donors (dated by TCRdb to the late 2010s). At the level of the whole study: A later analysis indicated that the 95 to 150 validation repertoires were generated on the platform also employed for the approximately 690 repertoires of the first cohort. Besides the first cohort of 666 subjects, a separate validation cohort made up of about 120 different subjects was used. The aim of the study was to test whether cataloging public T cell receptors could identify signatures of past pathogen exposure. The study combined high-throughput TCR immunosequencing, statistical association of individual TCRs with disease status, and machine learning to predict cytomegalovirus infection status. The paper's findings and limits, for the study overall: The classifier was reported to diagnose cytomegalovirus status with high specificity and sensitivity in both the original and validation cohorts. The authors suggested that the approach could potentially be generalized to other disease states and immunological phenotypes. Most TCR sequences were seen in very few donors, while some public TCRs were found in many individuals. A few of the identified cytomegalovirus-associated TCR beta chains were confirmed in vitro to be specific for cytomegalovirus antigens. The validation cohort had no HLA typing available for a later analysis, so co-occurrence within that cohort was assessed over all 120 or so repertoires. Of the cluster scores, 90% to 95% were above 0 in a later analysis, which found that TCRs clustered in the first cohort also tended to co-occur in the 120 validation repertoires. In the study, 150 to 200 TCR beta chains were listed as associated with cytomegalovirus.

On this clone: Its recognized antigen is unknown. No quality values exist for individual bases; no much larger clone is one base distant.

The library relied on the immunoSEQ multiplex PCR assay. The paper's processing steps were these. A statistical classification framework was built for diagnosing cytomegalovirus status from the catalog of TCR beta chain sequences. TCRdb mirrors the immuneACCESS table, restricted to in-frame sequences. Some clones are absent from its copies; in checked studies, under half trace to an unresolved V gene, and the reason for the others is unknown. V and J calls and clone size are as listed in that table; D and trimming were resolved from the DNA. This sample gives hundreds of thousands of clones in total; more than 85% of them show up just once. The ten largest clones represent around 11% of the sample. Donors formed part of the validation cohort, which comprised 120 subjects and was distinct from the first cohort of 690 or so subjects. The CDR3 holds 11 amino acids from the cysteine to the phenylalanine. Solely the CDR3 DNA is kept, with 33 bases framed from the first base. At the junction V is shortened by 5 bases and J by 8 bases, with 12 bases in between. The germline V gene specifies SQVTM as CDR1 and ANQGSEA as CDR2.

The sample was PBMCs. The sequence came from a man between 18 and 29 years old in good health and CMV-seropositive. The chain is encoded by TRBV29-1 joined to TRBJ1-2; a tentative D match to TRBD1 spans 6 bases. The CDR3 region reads CSVSQGQGYTF. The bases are TGCAGCGTTTCACAGGGTCAGGGCTACACCTTC.